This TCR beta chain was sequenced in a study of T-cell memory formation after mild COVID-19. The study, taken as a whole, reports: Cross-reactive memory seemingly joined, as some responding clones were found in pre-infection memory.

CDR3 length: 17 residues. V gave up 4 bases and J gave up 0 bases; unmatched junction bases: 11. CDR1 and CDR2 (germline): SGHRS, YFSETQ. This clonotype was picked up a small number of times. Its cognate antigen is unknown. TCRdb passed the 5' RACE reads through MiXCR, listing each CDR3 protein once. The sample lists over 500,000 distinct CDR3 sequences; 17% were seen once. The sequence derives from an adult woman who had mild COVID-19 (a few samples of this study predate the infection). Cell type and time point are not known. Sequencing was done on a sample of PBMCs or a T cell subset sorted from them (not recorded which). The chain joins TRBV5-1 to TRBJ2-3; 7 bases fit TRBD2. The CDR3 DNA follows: TGCGCCAGCAGCCCGGAAGGTGGGACTATGAGCACAGATACGCAGTATTTT. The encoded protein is CASSPEGGTMSTDTQYF.